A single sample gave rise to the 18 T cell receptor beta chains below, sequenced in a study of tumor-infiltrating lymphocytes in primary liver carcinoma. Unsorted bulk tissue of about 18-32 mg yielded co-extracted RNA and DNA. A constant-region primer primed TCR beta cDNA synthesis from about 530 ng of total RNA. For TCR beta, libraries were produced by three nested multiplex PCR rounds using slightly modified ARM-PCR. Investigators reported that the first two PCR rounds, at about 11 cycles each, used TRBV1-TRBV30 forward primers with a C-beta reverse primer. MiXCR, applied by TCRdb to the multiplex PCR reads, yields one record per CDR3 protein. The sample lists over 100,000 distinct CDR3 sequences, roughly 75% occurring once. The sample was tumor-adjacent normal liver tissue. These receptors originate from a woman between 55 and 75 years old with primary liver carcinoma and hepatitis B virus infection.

The CDR3 bases are TGTGCCAGCACCCCCCTGGGAACTACGCAGTATTTT. Protein: CASTPLGTTQYF. This chain joins TRBV11-2 and TRBJ2-3, with D unresolved. CDR3 size: 12 residues. Germline values: CDR1 SGHAT, CDR2 FQNNGV. V was cut by 7 bases and J by 8 bases, with 13 bases left in between.

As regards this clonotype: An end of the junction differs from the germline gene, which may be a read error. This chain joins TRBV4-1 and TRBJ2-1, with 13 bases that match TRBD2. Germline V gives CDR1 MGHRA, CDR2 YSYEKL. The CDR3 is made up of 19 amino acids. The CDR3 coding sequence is TGCGCCAACAGCCAAGATATGGGACTAGCGGGAATAGGTGGCAATGAGCAGTTCTTC. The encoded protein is CANSQDMGLAGIGGNEQFF.

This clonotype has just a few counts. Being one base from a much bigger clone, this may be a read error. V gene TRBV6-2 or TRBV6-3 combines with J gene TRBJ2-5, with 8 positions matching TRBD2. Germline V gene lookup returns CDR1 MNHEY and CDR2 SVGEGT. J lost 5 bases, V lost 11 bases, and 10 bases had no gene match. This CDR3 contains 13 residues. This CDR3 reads CAGKVAGSETQYF. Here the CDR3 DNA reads TGTGCCGGCAAGGTAGCGGGATCGGAGACCCAGTACTTC.

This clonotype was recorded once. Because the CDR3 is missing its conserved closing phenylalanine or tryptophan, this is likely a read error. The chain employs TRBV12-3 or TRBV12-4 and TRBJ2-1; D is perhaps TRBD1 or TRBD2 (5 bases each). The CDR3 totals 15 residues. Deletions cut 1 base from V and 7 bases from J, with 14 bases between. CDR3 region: CASSLVHGGGNEQFL. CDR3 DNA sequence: TGTGCCAGCAGTTTAGTACATGGTGGGGGAAATGAGCAGTTCCTC.

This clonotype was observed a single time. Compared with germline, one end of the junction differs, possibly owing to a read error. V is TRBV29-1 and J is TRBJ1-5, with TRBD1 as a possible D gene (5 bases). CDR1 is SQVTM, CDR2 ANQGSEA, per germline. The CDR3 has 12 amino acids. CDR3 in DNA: TGCAGCATTGGGACCTCATCTCAGTCCCAGCATTTT. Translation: CSIGTSSQSQHF.

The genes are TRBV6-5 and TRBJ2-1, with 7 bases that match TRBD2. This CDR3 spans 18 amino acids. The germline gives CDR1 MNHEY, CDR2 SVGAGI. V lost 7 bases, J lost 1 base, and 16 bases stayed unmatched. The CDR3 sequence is CASTPRSGLVLSYNEQFF. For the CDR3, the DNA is TGTGCCAGCACCCCCCGTTCTGGACTAGTGCTGTCCTACAATGAGCAGTTCTTC.

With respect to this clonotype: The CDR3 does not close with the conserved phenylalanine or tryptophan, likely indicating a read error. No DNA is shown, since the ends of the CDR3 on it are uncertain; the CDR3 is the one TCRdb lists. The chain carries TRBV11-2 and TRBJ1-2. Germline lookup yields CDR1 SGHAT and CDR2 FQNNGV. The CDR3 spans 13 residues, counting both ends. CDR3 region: CASSLGAGFDYTI.

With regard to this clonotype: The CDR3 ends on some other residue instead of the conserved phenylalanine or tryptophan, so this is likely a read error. The CDR3 spells CSAMTVTMNTEAFS. CDR3 DNA sequence: TGCAGCGCTATGACAGTAACGATGAACACTGAAGCTTTCTCT. The rearrangement uses TRBV29-1 and TRBJ1-1; possible D gene TRBD1, 5 bases. This CDR3 spans 14 amino acids. From germline, CDR1 is SQVTM and CDR2 ANQGSEA. Trimming pared 7 bases from V and 0 bases from J, leaving 15 bases between.

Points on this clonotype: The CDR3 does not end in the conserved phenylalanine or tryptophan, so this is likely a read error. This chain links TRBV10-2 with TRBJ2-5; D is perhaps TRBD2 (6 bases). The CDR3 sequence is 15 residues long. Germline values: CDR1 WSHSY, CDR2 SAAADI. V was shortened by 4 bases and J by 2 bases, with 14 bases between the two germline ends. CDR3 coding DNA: TGCGCCAGCAGTGGGAGGGAGAACTTACAAGAGACCCAGTACGTC. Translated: CASSGRENLQETQYV.

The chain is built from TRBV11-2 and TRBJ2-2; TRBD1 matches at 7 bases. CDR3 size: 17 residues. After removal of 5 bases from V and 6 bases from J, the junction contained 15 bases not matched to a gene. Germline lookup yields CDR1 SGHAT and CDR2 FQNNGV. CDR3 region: CASSLRSIGDRPGELFF. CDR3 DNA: TGTGCCAGCAGCCTCAGATCGATTGGGGACAGACCCGGGGAGCTGTTTTTT.

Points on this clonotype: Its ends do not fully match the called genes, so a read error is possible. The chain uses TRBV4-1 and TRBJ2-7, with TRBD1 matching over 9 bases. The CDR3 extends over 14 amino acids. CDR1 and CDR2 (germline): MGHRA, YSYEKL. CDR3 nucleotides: TGCACCAGCAGACCGACAGGGGGGCTCTGCGAGCAGTACTTC. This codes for CTSRPTGGLCEQYF.

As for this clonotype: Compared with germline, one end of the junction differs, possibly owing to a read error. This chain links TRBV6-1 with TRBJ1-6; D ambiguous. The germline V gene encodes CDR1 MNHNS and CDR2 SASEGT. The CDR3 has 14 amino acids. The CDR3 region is CASHANTEHSPLHF. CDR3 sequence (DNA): TGCGCCAGCCATGCCAACACGGAACATTCACCCCTCCACTTT.

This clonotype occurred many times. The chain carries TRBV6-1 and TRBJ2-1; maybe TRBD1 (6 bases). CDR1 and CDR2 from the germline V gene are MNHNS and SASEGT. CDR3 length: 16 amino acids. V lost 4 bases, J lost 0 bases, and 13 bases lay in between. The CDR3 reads CASSALGDNSYNEQFF. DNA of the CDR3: TGTGCCAGCAGTGCCTTGGGGGACAACTCCTACAATGAGCAGTTCTTC.

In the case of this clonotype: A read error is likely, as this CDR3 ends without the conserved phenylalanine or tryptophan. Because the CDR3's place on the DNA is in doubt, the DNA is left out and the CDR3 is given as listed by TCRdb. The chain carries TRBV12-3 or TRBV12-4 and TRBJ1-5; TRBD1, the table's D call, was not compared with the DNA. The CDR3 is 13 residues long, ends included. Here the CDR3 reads CASSPMGRQPHHI.

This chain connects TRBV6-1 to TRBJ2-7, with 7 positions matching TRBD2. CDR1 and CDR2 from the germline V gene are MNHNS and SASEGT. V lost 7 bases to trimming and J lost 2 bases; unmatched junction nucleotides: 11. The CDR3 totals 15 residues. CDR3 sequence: CASTESGMSTYEQYF. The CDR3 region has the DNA TGTGCCAGCACCGAGAGCGGGATGAGCACCTACGAGCAGTACTTC.

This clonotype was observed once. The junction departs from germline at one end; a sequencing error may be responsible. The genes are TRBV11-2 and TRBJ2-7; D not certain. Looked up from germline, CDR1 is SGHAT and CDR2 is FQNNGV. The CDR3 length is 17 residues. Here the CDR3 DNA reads TGTGCCAGTAGCTTAAGCGCCGCGAAAGGGTTGTCCTACGAGCAGTACTTC. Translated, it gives CASSLSAAKGLSYEQYF.

CDR3 coding DNA: TGTGCCAGCAGCTTATTCTACGTCCAGGAGCAGGCAGATACGCAGTATTTT. It codes for CASSLFYVQEQADTQYF. This chain connects TRBV7-9 to TRBJ2-3; unclear D gene. Trimming removed 2 bases at V and 4 bases at J, with 19 bases between. Germline V gene data show CDR1 as SEHNR and CDR2 as FQNEAQ (reference sequence). This CDR3 has 17 residues.

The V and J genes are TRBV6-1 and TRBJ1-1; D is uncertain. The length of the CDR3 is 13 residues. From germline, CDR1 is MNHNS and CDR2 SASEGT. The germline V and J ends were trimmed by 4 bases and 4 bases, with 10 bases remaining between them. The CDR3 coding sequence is TGTGCCAGCAGTGGTGGACCGGGCACTGAAGCTTTCTTT. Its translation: CASSGGPGTEAFF.